These 5 T cell receptor beta chains were sequenced from one sample in a study of blood T cell repertoires in COVID-19. Assay used: immunoSEQ multiplex PCR; TCRdb lists only in-frame clones, some missing. The sample consists of approximately 260,000 clones, around 90% of them appearing once. The sequencing sample was made of peripheral blood. The receptor source for this set is a middle-aged woman with acute or convalescent COVID-19.

The rearrangement links TRBV6-1 to TRBJ1-4, with a possible D match to TRBD1 (6 bases). V lost 3 bases, J lost 7 bases, and 12 bases lay in between. This CDR3 contains 14 residues. CDR1 is MNHNS, CDR2 SASEGT, per germline. DNA for the CDR3: TGTGCCAGCAGTGATGCTAAGGGGGTTGAAAAACTGTTTTTT. Its translation: CASSDAKGVEKLFF.

This clone has just one count. In DNA form, the CDR3 reads TGTGCCAGCACCCCTGGCGGCTATGGCTACACCTTC. This gives the protein CASTPGGYGYTF. The chain links TRBV12-3 or TRBV12-4 to TRBJ1-2; D call uncertain. CDR3 length equals 12 residues. The ends were cut back, 7 bases at V and 4 bases at J, with 10 bases in the middle.

This chain links TRBV14 with TRBJ2-7; weak D call: TRBD1 (5 bases). Germline CDR1 SGHDN, CDR2 FVKESK. V lost 4 bases, J lost 1 base, and 14 bases lay in between. There are 15 residues in the CDR3. This CDR3 reads CASSRGHLYSYEQYV. The CDR3 region has the DNA TGTGCCAGCAGCCGCGGACACCTTTATTCCTACGAGCAGTACGTC.

The chain uses TRBV5-5 and TRBJ1-4; D gene unclear. Germline loops: CDR1 SGHKS, CDR2 YYEKEE (reference sequence). CDR3 size: 14 residues. The V end lost 4 bases, the J end lost 4 bases, and 11 bases lay between the germline ends. Written as DNA, the CDR3 is TGTGCCAGCAGCGGGTTACAGATTAATGAAAAACTGTTTTTT. Protein sequence: CASSGLQINEKLFF. Full variable domain (outside the CDR3, taken from reference TRBV5-5 and TRBJ1-4): DAGVTQSPTHLIKTRGQQVTLRCSPISGHKSVSWYQQVLGQGPQFIFQYYEKEERGRGNFPDRFSARQFPNYSSELNVNALLLGDSALYLCASSGLQINEKLFFGSGTQLSVL.

This chain uses TRBV5-6 with TRBJ1-6, with a tentative D call TRBD1 (6 bases). CDR1 is SGHDT and CDR2 is YYEEEE in the germline V gene. Deletions cut 4 bases from V and 11 bases from J, with 13 bases between. The CDR3 is 13 residues long. The CDR3 here is CASSPQGNTPLHF. The CDR3 DNA reads as TGTGCCAGCAGCCCTCAGGGGAACACACCCCTCCACTTT.